This TCR beta chain was captured by sequencing in a study of shared clonotypes between healthy human individuals. The CDR3 totals 13 residues. Deletions cut 1 base from V and 5 bases from J, with 10 bases between. In germline, CDR1 is SGHRS, CDR2 YFSETQ. Sequenced by immunoSEQ multiplex PCR; TCRdb stores in-frame clones only, minus some. This table holds 2 million to 3 million clones, approximately 93% found once. The sequence derives from a man aged 18 to 29 in good health. Some clones in this sample may be carry-over from other donors' samples. The specimen was naive CD4+ T cells from PBMCs. Regarding subset: CD45RA+ positively selected. The V call is TRBV5-1, the J call TRBJ2-7; D possibly corresponds to TRBD2 (6 bases). CDR3 sequence: CASSLSGSDEQYF. CDR3 in DNA: TGCGCCAGCAGCTTGTCCGGGAGCGACGAGCAGTACTTC.